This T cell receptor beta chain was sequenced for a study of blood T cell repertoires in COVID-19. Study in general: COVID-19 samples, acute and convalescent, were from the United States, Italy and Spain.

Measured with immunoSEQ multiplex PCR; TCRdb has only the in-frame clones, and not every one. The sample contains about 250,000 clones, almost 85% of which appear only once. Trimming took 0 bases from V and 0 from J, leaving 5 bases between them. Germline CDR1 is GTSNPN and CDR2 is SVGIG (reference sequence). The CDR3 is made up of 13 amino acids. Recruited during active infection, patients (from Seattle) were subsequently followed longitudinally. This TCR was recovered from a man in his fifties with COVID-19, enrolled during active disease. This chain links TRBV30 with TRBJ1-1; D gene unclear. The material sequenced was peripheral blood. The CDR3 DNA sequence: TGTGCCTGGAGTGTCGACTTGAACACTGAAGCTTTCTTT. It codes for CAWSVDLNTEAFF.